These 26 T cell receptor beta chains were sequenced from one sample in a study of beta chain features in type 1 diabetes. The study reverse transcribed the entire isolated RNA, so it sequenced expressed TCRB transcripts. Libraries were prepared by immunoSEQ multiplex PCR; TCRdb keeps only in-frame clonotypes and omits some of them. The sample consists of hundreds of thousands of clones, 10% to 15% of them appearing once. Specimen: naive CD4+ T cells from blood. The source is a man aged 18-30 years in good health.

This clone has a handful of counts. The V gene is TRBV6-5, the J gene TRBJ2-3; D unresolved. The CDR3 contains 14 residues. V was shortened by 0 bases and J by 5 bases, with 9 bases between the two germline ends. CDR1 MNHEY and CDR2 SVGAGI come from the germline V gene. Here the CDR3 reads CASSYSRRQDTQYF. DNA for the CDR3: TGTGCCAGCAGTTACTCGAGGCGGCAAGATACGCAGTATTTT.

There are a few counts of this clone. The chain uses TRBV28 and TRBJ1-1; 10 bases are shared with TRBD1. The CDR3 consists of 13 residues. V dropped 5 bases and J dropped 9; count of bases not matched to a gene: 6. Germline CDR1 and CDR2: MDHEN and SYDVKM. The CDR3 is CASSGPDRGQAFF. The CDR3 region has the DNA TGTGCCAGCAGTGGACCCGACAGGGGGCAAGCTTTCTTT.

This clone was recorded a few times. The chain links TRBV28 to TRBJ1-2; D gene uncertain. Germline CDR1 MDHEN, CDR2 SYDVKM. The CDR3 extends over 14 amino acids. V was cut by 9 bases and J by 6 bases, with 20 bases left in between. CDR3 in DNA: TGTGCCAGTGCGAGGGAGCCCGGAGGGAATGGCTACACCTTC. Protein: CASAREPGGNGYTF.

The chain employs TRBV7-8 and TRBJ1-5; D is ambiguous. Looked up from germline, CDR1 is SGHVS and CDR2 is FQNEAQ. The CDR3 totals 14 residues. The ends were cut back, 1 base at V and 6 bases at J, with 10 bases in the middle. As DNA, the CDR3 is TGTGCCAGCAGCTTAGAACACCGAACTCAGCCCCAGCATTTT. Translated: CASSLEHRTQPQHF.

The V gene is TRBV5-1, the J gene TRBJ2-7, with 11 bases matching TRBD1. The germline CDR1 and CDR2 sequences are SGHRS and YFSETQ. Trimming removed 4 bases from V and 6 bases from J; junction bases left unmatched: 9. The CDR3 consists of 15 residues. This chain's CDR3 is CASSRGQGDFGEQYF. The CDR3 DNA follows: TGCGCCAGCAGCAGGGGACAGGGGGATTTCGGCGAGCAGTACTTC.

A few counts support this clone. CDR3 amino acids: CASMTGRYNEQFF. CDR3 DNA sequence: TGTGCCAGCATGACAGGCCGATACAATGAGCAGTTCTTC. The genes are TRBV2 and TRBJ2-1; a weak D match, TRBD1 (6 bases). Trimming stripped 7 bases from V and 4 bases from J, with 11 bases between. Germline CDR1 is SNHLY and CDR2 is FYNNEI. The CDR3 is 13 amino acids.

In its sample, this clone was seen a few times. The chain has TRBV5-1 and TRBJ1-2, with 7 bases aligning to TRBD1. Per the germline V gene, CDR1 is SGHRS and CDR2 is YFSETQ. J lost 7 bases, V lost 4 bases, and 13 bases had no gene match. The CDR3 consists of 15 residues. CDR3 protein: CASSPRVEGAGGYTF. DNA for the CDR3: TGCGCCAGCAGCCCTAGGGTCGAGGGGGCGGGTGGCTACACCTTC.

A few counts support this clone. The chain links TRBV30 to TRBJ1-5; a possible D gene is TRBD1 (5 bases). Per germline, CDR1 GTSNPN and CDR2 SVGIG (reference sequence). CDR3 size: 14 residues. Trimming removed 5 bases at V and 5 bases at J, with 16 bases between. CDR3 nucleotides: TGTGCCTGGGGTACAGGTTCCTTGGATCAGCCCCAGCATTTT. Amino acid sequence: CAWGTGSLDQPQHF.

This chain joins TRBV6-5 and TRBJ2-7; D might be TRBD2 (6 bases). The V end lost 5 bases, the J end lost 7 bases, and 12 bases lay between the germline ends. Germline CDR1 is MNHEY and CDR2 is SVGAGI. This CDR3 has 12 residues. The CDR3 loop reads CASSQGAGEQYF. The CDR3 DNA sequence: TGTGCCAGCAGTCAAGGGGCGGGAGAGCAGTACTTC.

The chain has TRBV29-1 and TRBJ2-1; TRBD1 aligns across 10 bases. Germline V gene sequence: CDR1 SQVTM, CDR2 ANQGSEA. This CDR3 contains 13 residues. The trim removed 6 bases at V and 7 bases at J, leaving 6 bases unmatched. The DNA for the CDR3 is TGCAGCGTGTGGTCGGGACAGGGGAATGAGCAGTTCTTC. The encoded protein is CSVWSGQGNEQFF.

The chain joins TRBV28 to TRBJ2-3; D gene uncertain. This CDR3 is 13 amino acids long. Germline lookup yields CDR1 MDHEN and CDR2 SYDVKM. Trimming stripped 6 bases from V and 0 bases from J, with 7 bases between. The CDR3 DNA reads as TGTGCCAGCAGCCCCGTAAGCACAGATACGCAGTATTTT. It yields the protein CASSPVSTDTQYF. Looking up the rest from reference TRBV28 and TRBJ2-3 gives the full variable domain: DVKVTQSSRYLVKRTGEKVFLECVQDMDHENMFWYRQDPGLGLRLIYFSYDVKMKEKGDIPEGYSVSREKKERFSLILESASTNQTSMYLCASSPVSTDTQYFGPGTRLTVL.

V gene TRBV7-2 combines with J gene TRBJ1-2, with 9 bases lining up with TRBD1. The CDR3 has 14 amino acids. The V segment lost 5 bases and the J segment 6 bases; nucleotides outside the gene matches: 7. Per germline, CDR1 SGHTA and CDR2 FQGNSA. CDR3 region: CASSPRQGDDGYTF. The CDR3 nucleotides read TGTGCCAGCAGCCCTAGACAGGGGGATGATGGCTACACCTTC.

The rearrangement links TRBV28 to TRBJ1-5; D not certain. Trimming left V 4 bases short and J 4 bases short, with 11 bases between. Germline CDR1 MDHEN, CDR2 SYDVKM. The CDR3 length is 14 residues. Here the CDR3 reads CASSSPPGNQPQHF. The CDR3 region has the DNA TGTGCCAGCAGTTCCCCTCCGGGAAATCAGCCCCAGCATTTT.

The chain couples TRBV5-6 to TRBJ2-5; D is possibly TRBD2 (7 bases). Trimming pared 3 bases from V and 4 bases from J, leaving 13 bases between. Germline-derived CDR1 and CDR2 are SGHDT and YYEEEE. The CDR3 spans 14 residues. In nucleotides, the CDR3 is TGTGCCAGCAGCTCGGAGGGGGGGACAGAGACCCAGTACTTC. Translating it yields CASSSEGGTETQYF.

This chain connects TRBV29-1 to TRBJ1-5; the match to TRBD1 covers 9 bases. Germline-derived CDR1 and CDR2 are SQVTM and ANQGSEA. The CDR3 loop spans 12 amino acids. V lost 6 bases to trimming and J lost 9 bases; unmatched junction nucleotides: 6. The CDR3 is CSVGTGTRPQHF. The CDR3 bases are TGCAGCGTCGGGACAGGGACACGGCCCCAGCATTTT.

This clone showed up just a few times. The genes are TRBV27 and TRBJ2-7; D perhaps matches TRBD2 (6 bases). Looked up from germline, CDR1 is MNHEY and CDR2 is SMNVEV (reference sequence). Trimming cost V 5 bases and J 2 bases, with 13 bases left between them. The CDR3 totals 14 residues. The CDR3: CASSAGWRAYEQYF. The CDR3 DNA is TGTGCCAGCAGTGCCGGTTGGAGGGCCTACGAGCAGTACTTC.

In its sample, this clone was seen a few times. The chain recombines TRBV11-2 with TRBJ2-2; no firm D call. From germline, CDR1 is SGHAT and CDR2 FQNNGV. This CDR3 has 16 amino acids. The V gene lost 1 base and the J gene lost 1 base, with 10 bases spanning the gap. CDR3 region: CASSLAPPGNTGELFF. CDR3 sequence (DNA): TGTGCCAGCAGCTTAGCCCCCCCAGGGAACACCGGGGAGCTGTTTTTT.

This chain links TRBV30 with TRBJ2-7; D not certain. Germline V lookup: CDR1 GTSNPN, CDR2 SVGIG (reference sequence). The CDR3 covers 15 residues. The V end lost 1 base, the J end lost 0 bases, and 13 bases lay between the germline ends. CDR3 sequence: CAWSAYRALSYEQYF. The CDR3 bases are TGTGCCTGGAGTGCCTACAGAGCCCTCTCCTACGAGCAGTACTTC.

V gene TRBV6-5 combines with J gene TRBJ1-1; the match to TRBD1 covers 7 bases. The germline gives CDR1 MNHEY, CDR2 SVGAGI. V shed 7 bases and J 4 bases; nucleotides not matched to a gene: 9. This CDR3 has 14 amino acids. CDR3 nucleotides: TGTGCCAGCAACGGAGCAGGGGGAACCACTGAAGCTTTCTTT. Amino acids: CASNGAGGTTEAFF.

V usage is TRBV10-3 and J usage is TRBJ1-5; D is perhaps TRBD1 (6 bases). From germline, CDR1 is ENHRY and CDR2 SYGVKD. CDR3 length: 13 residues. V dropped 5 bases and J dropped 7 bases, with 12 bases sitting between them. The CDR3 DNA reads as TGTGCCATCAGTTCCACAGGGCGGCAGCCCCAGCATTTT. This gives the protein CAISSTGRQPQHF.

This chain uses TRBV7-2 with TRBJ1-1; the D is unclear. V lost 1 base and J 1 base, leaving 7 bases between the germline ends. Germline CDR1 SGHTA, CDR2 FQGNSA. This CDR3 has 14 residues. The CDR3 DNA is TGTGCCAGCAGCTTAGTAGCGAGGAACACTGAAGCTTTCTTT. Translating it yields CASSLVARNTEAFF.

The rearrangement links TRBV9 to TRBJ1-5, with D possibly matching TRBD1 (5 bases). From germline, CDR1 is SGDLS and CDR2 YYNGEE. CDR3 length: 14 residues. Trimming shortened V by 3 bases and J by 1 base, and 8 bases separated the two germline ends. The CDR3 bases are TGTGCCAGCAGCGCGGACACGAGCAATCAGCCCCAGCATTTT. Translated: CASSADTSNQPQHF.

In this sample, this clone turned up a few times. This chain joins TRBV5-6 and TRBJ1-2, with D tentatively TRBD1 (6 bases). The CDR3 runs 15 residues. The ends were cut back, 0 bases at V and 6 bases at J, with 15 bases in the middle. Germline assignment: CDR1 SGHDT and CDR2 YYEEEE. The DNA for the CDR3 is TGTGCCAGCAGCTTGGGCCCCGACAGGCTTAATGGCTACACCTTC. Its protein product is CASSLGPDRLNGYTF.

This clone has more than one count but fewer than ten. The chain combines TRBV28 with TRBJ1-1; 7 nucleotides align to TRBD1. Trimming at V came to 5 bases and at J to 4 bases, leaving 7 bases not matched to a gene. The CDR3 covers 14 residues. Germline V gene sequence: CDR1 MDHEN, CDR2 SYDVKM. In DNA form, the CDR3 reads TGTGCCAGCAGTCTAGACAGGGCTGGCACTGAAGCTTTCTTT. Amino acid sequence: CASSLDRAGTEAFF.

The chain is built from TRBV11-3 and TRBJ2-7; possible D gene TRBD1, 5 bases. Germline lookup yields CDR1 SGHNT and CDR2 YENEEA. V shed 6 bases and J shed 3 bases, with 18 bases lying between them. This CDR3 comprises 15 residues. The CDR3 here is CASSNNDRSHYEQYF. CDR3 nucleotide sequence: TGTGCCAGCAGTAATAACGACAGATCCCACTACGAGCAGTACTTC.

The chain employs TRBV11-2 and TRBJ2-1; TRBD2 matches 16 bases. In germline, CDR1 is SGHAT, CDR2 FQNNGV. The CDR3 loop spans 16 amino acids. V shed 5 bases, J shed 10 bases, and the junction held 8 bases outside the gene matches. The CDR3 region is CASSPGLAGGHGEQFF. The CDR3 DNA reads as TGTGCCAGCAGCCCGGGACTAGCGGGAGGGCACGGCGAGCAGTTCTTC.